These T cell receptor beta chains were read from a single sample in a study of blood T cell repertoires in COVID-19. Using immunoSEQ multiplex PCR, the repertoire was profiled, and TCRdb retains in-frame clones only, with some absent. The table has 90,000 to 120,000 clones, around 86% seen once; the top ten hold about 3.8%. Sample: peripheral blood. These receptors were obtained from a woman in her 70s with acute or convalescent COVID-19. Both conserved end residues are part of each CDR3. Fields, in order: J gene, V gene, clone size, D gene, CDR3 protein, CDR3 DNA. The D gene is left open where the match is weak. For some rows the clone size is stated as once, few or many, or as a class when expanded; others skip it.

>TRBJ1-2|TRBV5-1|NA|TRBD1
CASSLTGGVDYGYTF
TGCGCCAGCAGCTTAACAGGGGGCGTGGACTATGGCTACACCTTC
>TRBJ1-5|TRBV18|NA|TRBD1
CASSPGQGNQPQHF
TGTGCCAGCTCACCGGGACAGGGGAATCAGCCCCAGCATTTT
>TRBJ1-6|TRBV6-2/TRBV6-3|NA|NA
CASSYGPAVRVNSPLHF
TGTGCCAGCAGTTACGGGCCCGCAGTTCGAGTTAATTCACCCCTCCACTTT
>TRBJ1-2|TRBV5-4|once|NA
CASSLEGHQENYGYTF
TGTGCCAGCAGCTTGGAGGGACACCAAGAAAACTATGGCTACACCTTC
>TRBJ2-3|TRBV7-8|NA|TRBD2
CASSLVSGGSTDTQYF
TGTGCCAGCAGCTTAGTTAGCGGGGGTAGCACAGATACGCAGTATTTT
>TRBJ2-5|TRBV9|NA|NA
CASSSMYQETQYF
TGTGCCAGCAGCTCCATGTACCAAGAGACCCAGTACTTC
>TRBJ2-3|TRBV6-6|NA|TRBD2
CASSRGTSGGADTQYF
TGTGCCAGCAGTCGAGGGACTAGCGGGGGGGCAGATACGCAGTATTTT
>TRBJ2-3|TRBV28|once|TRBD2
CASSPGLAGGVDTQYF
TGTGCCAGCAGTCCGGGACTAGCGGGAGGGGTGGATACGCAGTATTTT
>TRBJ1-1|TRBV27|once|NA
CASSLQVRNTEAFF
TGTGCCAGCAGTTTACAGGTTCGGAACACTGAAGCTTTCTTT
>TRBJ2-5|TRBV19|NA|TRBD2
CASSIAGLAGTETQYF
TGTGCCAGTAGTATAGCTGGACTAGCGGGGACGGAGACCCAGTACTTC
>TRBJ1-2|TRBV18|NA|NA
CASSPEGGYGYTF
TGTGCCAGCTCACCCGAAGGGGGCTATGGCTACACCTTC
>TRBJ2-3|TRBV10-3|NA|NA
CAIGGITDTQYF
TGTGCCATCGGCGGGATCACAGATACGCAGTATTTT
>TRBJ1-3|TRBV28|NA|NA
CASSHKASTGSGNTIYF
TGTGCCAGCAGCCACAAAGCGTCGACAGGCTCTGGAAACACCATATATTTT
>TRBJ1-2|TRBV6-2/TRBV6-3|NA|NA
CASTPSGFYGYTF
TGTGCCAGCACCCCTTCCGGGTTCTATGGCTACACCTTC
>TRBJ1-5|TRBV29-1|NA|TRBD1
CSVVTGWNQPQHF
TGCAGCGTGGTGACAGGGTGGAATCAGCCCCAGCATTTT
>TRBJ2-7|TRBV28|NA|TRBD1
CASRGQGGGYEQYF
TGTGCCAGCCGCGGACAGGGAGGAGGATACGAGCAGTACTTC